The 4 T cell receptor beta chains below come from one sample, sequenced in a study of prognosis after radiotherapy for stage I lung cancer. TCR beta CDR3 was amplified from genomic DNA by two-round multiplex PCR. Each TRBV and TRBJ gene had its own primer in the first PCR round. MiXCR, applied by TCRdb to the multiplex PCR reads, yields one record per CDR3 protein. The sample contains fewer than 65,000 distinct CDR3 sequences, over 30% of which appear only once. Material: PBMCs, obtained before or after stereotactic body radiation therapy (not recorded which). The receptor source for this set is a donor over 45 with non-small cell lung cancer.

This clonotype was picked up many times. The genes are TRBV9 and TRBJ2-1, with a tentative D call TRBD1 (6 bases). The CDR3 sequence is 16 residues long. Germline V lookup: CDR1 SGDLS, CDR2 YYNGEE. V was clipped by 3 bases and J by 2 bases, with 15 bases between them. CDR3 coding DNA: TGTGCCAGCAGCGGTCCCGGACAGAGTACCTACAATGAGCAGTTCTTC. It codes for CASSGPGQSTYNEQFF. The variable domain in full, with the rest retrieved from reference TRBV9 and TRBJ2-1, is DSGVTQTPKHLITATGQRVTLRCSPRSGDLSVYWYQQSLDQGLQFLIQYYNGEERAKGNILERFSAQQFPDLHSELNLSSLELGDSALYFCASSGPGQSTYNEQFFGPGTRLTVL.

This clonotype was counted many times. V usage is TRBV20-1 and J usage is TRBJ2-1; D possibly corresponds to TRBD2 (6 bases). Looked up from germline, CDR1 is DFQATT and CDR2 is SNEGSKA (reference sequence). CDR3 size: 15 residues. V was trimmed by 3 bases and J by 0 bases, leaving 12 bases between them. In nucleotides, the CDR3 is TGCAGTGCTAGCGGGAGTATTAGCTCCTACAATGAGCAGTTCTTC. It is translated as CSASGSISSYNEQFF.

This clonotype appeared many times. V usage is TRBV7-9 and J usage is TRBJ2-3; 13 bases agree with TRBD2. The CDR3 is 16 residues long. The ends lost 4 bases at V and 6 bases at J; junction bases unmatched: 7. CDR1 and CDR2 from the germline V gene are SEHNR and FQNEAQ (reference sequence). The CDR3 bases are TGTGCCAGCAGCTCCGGACTAGCGGGAGTAAGTGATACGCAGTATTTT. Translating gives CASSSGLAGVSDTQYF.

This clonotype was seen repeatedly, ten times or more. The chain recombines TRBV4-1 with TRBJ2-7; TRBD1 aligns across 8 bases. CDR1 and CDR2 from the germline V gene are MGHRA and YSYEKL. The CDR3 loop spans 15 amino acids. The junction had 6 bases not matched to a gene; V was cut back by 2 bases and J by 3 bases. Written as DNA, the CDR3 is TGCGCCAGCAGCCAAACGGACAGGGACCTCTACGAGCAGTACTTC. Amino acid sequence: CASSQTDRDLYEQYF.